The 6 T cell receptor beta chains given below trace back to one sample, sequenced in a study of blood T cell repertoires in COVID-19. Sequenced by immunoSEQ multiplex PCR; TCRdb stores in-frame clones only, minus some. The sample has 30,000 to 40,000 clones; roughly 78% are singletons. What was sequenced was peripheral blood. These receptors all stem from a man between 65 and 85 years old with acute or convalescent COVID-19.

The J gene is TRBJ1-1, the V gene TRBV14; tentative D call: TRBD1 (5 bases). V was cut by 4 bases and J by 1 base, with 7 bases left in between. This CDR3 is 13 amino acids long. The germline V gene has CDR1 SGHDN and CDR2 FVKESK. This CDR3 is CASSRQTNTEAFF. The CDR3, as DNA: TGTGCCAGCAGCCGACAGACGAACACTGAAGCTTTCTTT. The full variable domain, in which reference TRBV14 and TRBJ1-1 provide the parts outside the CDR3, is EAGVTQFPSHSVIEKGQTVTLRCDPISGHDNLYWYRRVMGKEIKFLLHFVKESKQDESGMPNNRFLAERTGGTYSTLKVQPAELEDSGVYFCASSRQTNTEAFFGQGTRLTVV.

This chain connects TRBV9 to TRBJ1-2; D not certain. Germline-derived CDR1 and CDR2 are SGDLS and YYNGEE. The germline V and J ends were trimmed by 0 bases and 3 bases, with 12 bases remaining between them. The CDR3 covers 15 residues. CDR3 nucleotide sequence: TGTGCCAGCAGCGTAGCTCCAGGTCTGGACTATGGCTACACCTTC. Encoded protein: CASSVAPGLDYGYTF.

This chain connects TRBV5-4 to TRBJ1-1; 9 bases align to TRBD1. Germline CDR1 reads SGHNT; CDR2 reads YYREEE (reference sequence). V shed 4 bases, J shed 2 bases, and the junction held 3 bases outside the gene matches. This CDR3 is 14 amino acids long. CDR3 protein: CASSPQGANTEAFF. CDR3 nucleotide sequence: TGTGCCAGCAGCCCACAGGGGGCTAACACTGAAGCTTTCTTT.

This clone showed up just a few times. The chain uses TRBV9 and TRBJ1-1; D gene ambiguous. Per the germline V gene, CDR1 is SGDLS and CDR2 is YYNGEE. The CDR3 contains 13 residues. Trimming left V 4 bases short and J 1 base short, with 8 bases between. In DNA, the CDR3 is TGTGCCAGCAGCCTTCTTTCGAACACTGAAGCTTTCTTT. It specifies CASSLLSNTEAFF.

The rearrangement links TRBV19 to TRBJ1-1, with TRBD1 matching 8 bases. Per germline, CDR1 LNHDA and CDR2 SQIVND (reference sequence). The V and J ends lost 7 bases and 7 bases, in that order; junction bases with no gene match: 11. The CDR3 extends over 14 amino acids. The CDR3 bases are TGTGCCAGTACCCTTGGGACAGGAGTGTATGAAGCTTTCTTT. Encoded protein: CASTLGTGVYEAFF.

The chain couples TRBV13 to TRBJ2-1; TRBD2 aligns across 8 bases. The CDR3 is 15 amino acids. CDR1 and CDR2 (germline): PRHDT, FYEKMQ (reference sequence). The J segment lost 7 bases and the V segment lost 6 bases, leaving 11 bases of the junction unmatched. The CDR3 DNA is TGTGCCAGCAGGGGGTGGAGCGGGAGTGGAAATGAGCAGTTCTTC. This translates into CASRGWSGSGNEQFF.